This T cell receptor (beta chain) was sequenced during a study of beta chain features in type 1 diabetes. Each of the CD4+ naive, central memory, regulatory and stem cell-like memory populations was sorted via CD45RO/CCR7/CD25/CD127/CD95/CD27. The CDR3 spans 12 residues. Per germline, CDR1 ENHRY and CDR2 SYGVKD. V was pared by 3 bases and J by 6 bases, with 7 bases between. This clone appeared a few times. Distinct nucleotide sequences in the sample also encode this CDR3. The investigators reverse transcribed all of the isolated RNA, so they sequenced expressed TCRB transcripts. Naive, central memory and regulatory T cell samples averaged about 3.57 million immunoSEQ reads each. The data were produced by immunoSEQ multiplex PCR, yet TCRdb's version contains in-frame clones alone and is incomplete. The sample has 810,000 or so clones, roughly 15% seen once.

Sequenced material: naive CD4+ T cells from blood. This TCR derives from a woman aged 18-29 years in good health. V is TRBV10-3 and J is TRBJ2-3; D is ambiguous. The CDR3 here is CAISDRTDTQYF. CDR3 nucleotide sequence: TGTGCCATCAGTGACAGAACGGATACGCAGTATTTT.